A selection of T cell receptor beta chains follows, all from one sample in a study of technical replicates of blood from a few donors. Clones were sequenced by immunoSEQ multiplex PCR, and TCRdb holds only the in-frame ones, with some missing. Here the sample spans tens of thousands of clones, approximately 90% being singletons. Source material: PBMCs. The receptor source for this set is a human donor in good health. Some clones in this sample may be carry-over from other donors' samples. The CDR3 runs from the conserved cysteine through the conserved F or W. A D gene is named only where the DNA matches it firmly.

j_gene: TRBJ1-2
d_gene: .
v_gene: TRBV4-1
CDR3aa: CASSHLAGYTF

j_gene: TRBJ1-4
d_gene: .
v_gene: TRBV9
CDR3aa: CASSGPDATNEKLFF

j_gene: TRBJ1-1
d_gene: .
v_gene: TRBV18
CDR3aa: CASSPLQNTEAFF

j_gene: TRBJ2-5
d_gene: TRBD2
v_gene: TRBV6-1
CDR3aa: CASSERLAGDRETQYF

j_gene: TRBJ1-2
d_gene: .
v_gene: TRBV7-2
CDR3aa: CASSFAAGINRPLRYTF

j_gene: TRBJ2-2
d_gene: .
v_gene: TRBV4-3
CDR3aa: CASSQAPPPNTGELFF

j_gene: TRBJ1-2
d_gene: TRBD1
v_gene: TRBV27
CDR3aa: CASRDRGEGGYTF

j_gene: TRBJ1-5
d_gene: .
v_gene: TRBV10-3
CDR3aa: CAIAGNSNQPQHF

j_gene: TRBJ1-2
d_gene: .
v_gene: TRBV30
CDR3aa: CAWSVAYGYTF

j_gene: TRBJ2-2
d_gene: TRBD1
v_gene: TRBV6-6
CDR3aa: CASRKKTGMETGELFF

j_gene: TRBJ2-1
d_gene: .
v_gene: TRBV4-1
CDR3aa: CASSHRPEVNEQFF

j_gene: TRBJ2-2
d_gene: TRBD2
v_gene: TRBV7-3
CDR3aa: CASSLSTSGTGELFF

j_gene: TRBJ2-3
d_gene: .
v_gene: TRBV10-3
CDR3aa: CAISDHRGIPAGGRSDTQYF

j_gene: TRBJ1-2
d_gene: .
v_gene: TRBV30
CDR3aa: CAWSLRGDYGYTF

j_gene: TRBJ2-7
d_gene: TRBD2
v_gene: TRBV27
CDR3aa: CASSLSQGTSGRRNEQYF

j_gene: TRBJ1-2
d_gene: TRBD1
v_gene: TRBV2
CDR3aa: CASSPLGTGYGYTF

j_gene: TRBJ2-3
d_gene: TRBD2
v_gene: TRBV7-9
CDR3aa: CASRLAATDTQYF

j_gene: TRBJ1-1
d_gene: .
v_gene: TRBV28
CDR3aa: CASTEDTEAFF

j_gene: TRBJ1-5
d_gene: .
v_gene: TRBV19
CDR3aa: CASSFTGIGQPQHF

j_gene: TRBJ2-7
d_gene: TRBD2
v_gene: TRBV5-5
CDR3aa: CASSPGLAGGVGEQYF

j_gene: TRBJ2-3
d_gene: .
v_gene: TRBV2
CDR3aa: CASSGGLAPADTQYF

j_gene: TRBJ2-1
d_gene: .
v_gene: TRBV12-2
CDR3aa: CASRLRGLEYFF

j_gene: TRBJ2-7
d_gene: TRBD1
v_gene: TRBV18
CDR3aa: CASSHRTGRDEQYF

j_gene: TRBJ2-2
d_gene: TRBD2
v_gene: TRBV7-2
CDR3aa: CASSLAGGFGTGELFF

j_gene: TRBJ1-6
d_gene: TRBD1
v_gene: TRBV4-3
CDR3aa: CASSQFLGQYNSPLHF

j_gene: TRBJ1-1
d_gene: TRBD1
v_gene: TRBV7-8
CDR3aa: CASSPLGQGHTEAFF

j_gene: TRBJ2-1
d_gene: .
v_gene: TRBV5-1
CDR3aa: CASSLASNSYNEQFF

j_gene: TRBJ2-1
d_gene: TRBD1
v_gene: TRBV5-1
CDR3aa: CASSYGQGLVVKNEQFF

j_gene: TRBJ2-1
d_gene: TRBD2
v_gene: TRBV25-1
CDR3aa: CASSEAPGGQRWDEQFF

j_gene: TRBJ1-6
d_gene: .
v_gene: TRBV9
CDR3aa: CASSVGEGVGSPLHF

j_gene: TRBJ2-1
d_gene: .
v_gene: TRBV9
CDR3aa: CASSVGGGGYGEQFF